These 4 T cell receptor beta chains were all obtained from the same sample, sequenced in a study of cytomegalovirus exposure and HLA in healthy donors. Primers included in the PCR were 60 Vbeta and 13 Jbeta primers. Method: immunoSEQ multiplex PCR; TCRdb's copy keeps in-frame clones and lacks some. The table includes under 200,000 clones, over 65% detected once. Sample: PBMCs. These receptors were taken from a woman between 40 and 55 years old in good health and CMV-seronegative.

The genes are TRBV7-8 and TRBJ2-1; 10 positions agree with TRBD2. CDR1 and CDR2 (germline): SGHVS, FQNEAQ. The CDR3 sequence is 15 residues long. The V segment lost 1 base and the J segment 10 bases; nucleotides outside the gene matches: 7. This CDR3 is CASSLVTSGRKEQFF. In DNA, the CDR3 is TGTGCCAGCAGCTTAGTGACTAGCGGGCGCAAAGAGCAGTTCTTC.

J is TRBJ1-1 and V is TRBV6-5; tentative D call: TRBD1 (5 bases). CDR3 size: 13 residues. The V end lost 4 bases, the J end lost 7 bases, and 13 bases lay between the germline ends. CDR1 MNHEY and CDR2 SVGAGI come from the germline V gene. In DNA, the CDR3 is TGTGCCAGCAGTTTCATCGACAGCTATGAAGCTTTCTTT. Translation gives CASSFIDSYEAFF.

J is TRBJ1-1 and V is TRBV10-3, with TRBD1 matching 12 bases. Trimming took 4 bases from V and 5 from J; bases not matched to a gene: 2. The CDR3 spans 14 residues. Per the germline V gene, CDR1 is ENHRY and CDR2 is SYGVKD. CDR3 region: CAISGDRGQTEAFF. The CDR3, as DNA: TGTGCCATCAGTGGGGACAGGGGGCAAACTGAAGCTTTCTTT.

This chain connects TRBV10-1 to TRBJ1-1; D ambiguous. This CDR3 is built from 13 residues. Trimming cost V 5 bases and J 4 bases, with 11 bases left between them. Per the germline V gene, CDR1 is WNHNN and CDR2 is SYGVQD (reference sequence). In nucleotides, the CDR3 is TGCGCCAGCAGTCCGATCCGGGGCACTGAAGCTTTCTTT. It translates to CASSPIRGTEAFF.